These T cell receptor beta chains were read from a single sample in a study of regulatory T cells in long-lasting Graves disease. MiXCR was run by TCRdb on the multiplex PCR reads, yielding one entry per CDR3 protein. Found here are around 480,000 distinct CDR3 sequences, roughly 16% of them singletons; the top ten hold more than 20%. The sample was also linked to a second study, of T cells in Graves' hyperthyroidism and ophthalmopathy.

The specimen comprised peripheral blood mononuclear cells (PBMCs), sampled at new diagnosis, from a patient treated with antithyroid drugs. The receptor source for this set is a woman aged 35-65 years with Graves disease. Both conserved end residues are part of each CDR3. A D gene is named only where the DNA matches it firmly. For some rows the clone size is stated as once, few or many, or as a class when expanded; others skip it.

abundance	j_gene	d_gene	v_gene	len	CDR3nt	CDR3aa
.	TRBJ2-1	.	TRBV20-1	14	TGCAGTGCTAGAGATCCGGTCAGATACAATGAGCAGTTCTTC	CSARDPVRYNEQFF
many	TRBJ2-1	.	TRBV12-3/TRBV12-4	15	TGTGCCAGCAGTTTAGAGGGTGGGGGAAACAATGAGCAGTTCTTC	CASSLEGGGNNEQFF
few	TRBJ2-2	.	TRBV12-5	14	TGTGCTAGTGGTAAAAGCGGGTCTACCGGGGAGCTGTTTTTT	CASGKSGSTGELFF
.	TRBJ2-3	TRBD2	TRBV6-2/TRBV6-3	13	TGTGCCTCCAGGGCTAGCGGGGGTCCTGCGCAGTATTTT	CASRASGGPAQYF
.	TRBJ1-2	.	TRBV7-6	14	TGTGCCAGCAGACGATCCGGGAGCGGGGATGGCTACACCTTC	CASRRSGSGDGYTF
many	TRBJ2-1	TRBD2	TRBV5-1	13	TGCGCCAGCAGCAGTGGACTAGCCAATGAGCAGTTCTTC	CASSSGLANEQFF
many	TRBJ1-5	TRBD1	TRBV6-5	14	TGTGCCAGCAGTTACGGACAGGGCAGTCAGCCCCAGCATTTT	CASSYGQGSQPQHF
few	TRBJ2-5	.	TRBV20-1	12	TGCAGTGCGGCTAGGGGGCAAGAGACCCAGTACTTC	CSAARGQETQYF
many	TRBJ2-5	.	TRBV5-1	13	TGTGCCAGCAGTTTAGACAGTCAAGAGACCCAGTACTTC	CASSLDSQETQYF
many	TRBJ1-1	.	TRBV3-1	15	TGTGCCAGCAGCCAAGGCGGAGGGATGAACACTGAAGCTTTCTTT	CASSQGGGMNTEAFF
many	TRBJ1-1	.	TRBV13	15	TGTGCCAGCAGCTTATTCCAGGTTTACAACACTGAAGCTTTCTTT	CASSLFQVYNTEAFF
many	TRBJ2-2	.	TRBV12-3/TRBV12-4	15	TGTGCCAGCAGCTCAGGGCAGGGAGGCACCTGGGAGCTGTTTTTT	CASSSGQGGTWELFF
many	TRBJ2-5	.	TRBV24-1	12	TGTGCCACCAGTGATGACCTGGAGACCCAGTACTTC	CATSDDLETQYF
.	TRBJ2-1	.	TRBV19	14	TGTGCCAGTAGTATAACGTCCGGGGCGAATGAGCAGTTCTTC	CASSITSGANEQFF
.	TRBJ2-5	TRBD1	TRBV19	15	TGTGCCAGTAGTATAGTAGGGGGCAGACAAGAGACCCAGTACTTC	CASSIVGGRQETQYF
few	TRBJ2-5	.	TRBV2	13	TGTGCCAGCAATCGGTACTTACAAGAGACCCAGTACTTC	CASNRYLQETQYF
.	TRBJ2-1	TRBD1	TRBV7-9	15	TGTGCCAGCAGCCGAACCGGACAGGGGAACAATGAGCAGTTCTTC	CASSRTGQGNNEQFF
few	TRBJ1-4	.	TRBV12-3/TRBV12-4	13	TGTGCCAGCAGTTTTGAACCGATTGAAAAACTGTTTTTT	CASSFEPIEKLFF
few	TRBJ1-2	TRBD1	TRBV5-1	16	TGCGCCAGCAGCTCCCAGTCCGGGACAGGGGGCAGTGGCTACACCTTC	CASSSQSGTGGSGYTF
many	TRBJ2-7	TRBD1	TRBV11-2	15	TGTGCCAGCAGTCAAAGCGCTCAGGGGGCCCGGGAGCAGTACTTC	CASSQSAQGAREQYF
many	TRBJ1-1	.	TRBV5-1	13	TGTGCCAGCAGCGCCGGGGCCCTCACTGAAGCTTTCTTT	CASSAGALTEAFF
.	TRBJ2-1	TRBD1	TRBV27	15	TGTGCCAGCAGTTTACCAGGGGGCTCCTACAATGAGCAGTTCTTC	CASSLPGGSYNEQFF
few	TRBJ1-2	TRBD1	TRBV5-1	14	TGCGCCAGCAGCGTCTCGACAGGGGTGTATGGCTACACCTTC	CASSVSTGVYGYTF
many	TRBJ2-1	.	TRBV5-1	16	TGCGCCAGCAGCCCCGGGGGCTTGGGCTTCTACAATGAGCAGTTCTTC	CASSPGGLGFYNEQFF
.	TRBJ1-2	TRBD1	TRBV14	16	TGTGCCAGCAGCCGGTCGGGACAGATAAAAGTCTATGGCTACACCTTC	CASSRSGQIKVYGYTF
.	TRBJ1-3	.	TRBV14	12	TGTGCCAGCAGCCCCTGGACTGGCGCCATATATTTT	CASSPWTGAIYF
many	TRBJ2-3	.	TRBV11-3	15	TGTGCCAGCAGCTTAGGGTTTTCTAGCACAGATACGCAGTATTTT	CASSLGFSSTDTQYF
few	TRBJ2-2	.	TRBV18	17	TGTGCCAGCTCACCGATCCTTACAACAGGGTACACCGGGGAGCTGTTTTTT	CASSPILTTGYTGELFF
many	TRBJ2-2	TRBD1	TRBV28	15	TGTGCCAGCAGTTTTCAGGGGGCTCTTCCCGGGGAGCTGTTTTTT	CASSFQGALPGELFF
many	TRBJ1-3	.	TRBV11-2	11	TGTGCCAGCAGCTTGAGTAACACCATATATTTT	CASSLSNTIYF
.	TRBJ1-5	.	TRBV12-3/TRBV12-4	12	TGTGCCAGCAGTCCGCGGGCTCAGCCCCAGCATTTT	CASSPRAQPQHF
many	TRBJ2-3	.	TRBV13	15	TGTGCCAGCAGCACCACAGATGGGTCTCCGGATACGCAGTATTTT	CASSTTDGSPDTQYF
.	TRBJ1-1	TRBD1	TRBV27	11	TGTGCCAGCAGTACAGGGGGGCAGACTTTCTTT	CASSTGGQTFF
.	TRBJ2-7	.	TRBV6-5	15	TGTGCCAGCAGTTACTCGGGCACCGCATACTACGAGCAGTACTTC	CASSYSGTAYYEQYF
once	TRBJ2-7	.	TRBV7-3	15	TGTGCCAGCAGCCCCACCCCTAGCGACCCCTACGAGCAGTACTTC	CASSPTPSDPYEQYF
.	TRBJ2-7	.	TRBV19	14	TGTGCCAGTAGTCCGGAAGGATTCTCCTACGAGCAGTACTTC	CASSPEGFSYEQYF
many	TRBJ1-1	.	TRBV6-1	13	TGTGCCACCCACGAGACAGGGAACACTGAAGCTTTCTTT	CATHETGNTEAFF
many	TRBJ2-3	.	TRBV11-3	14	TGTGCCAGCAGCTCAGGACATCCCACAGATACGCAGTATTTT	CASSSGHPTDTQYF
.	TRBJ2-3	TRBD2	TRBV7-9	16	TGTGCCAGCAGGCTAGGCTCGGGGGGGTACACAGATACGCAGTATTTT	CASRLGSGGYTDTQYF
many	TRBJ1-2	.	TRBV6-5	15	TGTGCCAGCAGTTACTCGGGGACAAGCAAGGGAGGCTACACCTTC	CASSYSGTSKGGYTF
many	TRBJ2-7	.	TRBV28	13	TGTGCCAGCAGATTTTCAGTTTCCTACGAGCAGTACTTC	CASRFSVSYEQYF
.	TRBJ1-4	.	TRBV11-2	14	TGTGCCAGCAGCTTAGATGCAGGAAATGAAGAACTGTTTTTT	CASSLDAGNEELFF